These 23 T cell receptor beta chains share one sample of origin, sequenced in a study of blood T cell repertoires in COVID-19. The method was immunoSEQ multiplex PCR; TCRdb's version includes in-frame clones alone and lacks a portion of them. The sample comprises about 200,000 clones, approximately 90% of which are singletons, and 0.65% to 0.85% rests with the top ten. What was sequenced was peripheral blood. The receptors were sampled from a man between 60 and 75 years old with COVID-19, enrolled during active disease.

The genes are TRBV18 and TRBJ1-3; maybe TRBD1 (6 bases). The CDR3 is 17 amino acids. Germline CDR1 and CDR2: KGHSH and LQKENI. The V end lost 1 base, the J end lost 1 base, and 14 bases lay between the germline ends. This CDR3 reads CASSPQGNRVSGNTIYF. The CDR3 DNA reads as TGTGCCAGCTCACCACAAGGGAACAGGGTATCTGGAAACACCATATATTTT.

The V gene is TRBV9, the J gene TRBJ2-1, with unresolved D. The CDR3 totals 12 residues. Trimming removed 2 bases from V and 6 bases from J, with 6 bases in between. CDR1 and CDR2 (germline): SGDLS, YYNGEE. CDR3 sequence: CASSVLFNEQFF. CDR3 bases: TGTGCCAGCAGCGTTCTCTTCAATGAGCAGTTCTTC.

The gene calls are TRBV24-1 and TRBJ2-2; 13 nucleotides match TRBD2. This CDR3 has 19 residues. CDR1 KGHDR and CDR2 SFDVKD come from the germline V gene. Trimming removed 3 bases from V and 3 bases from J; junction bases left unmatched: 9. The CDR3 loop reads CATSDGGRLAGGDTGELFF. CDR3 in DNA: TGTGCCACCAGTGATGGGGGAAGACTAGCGGGAGGTGACACCGGGGAGCTGTTTTTT.

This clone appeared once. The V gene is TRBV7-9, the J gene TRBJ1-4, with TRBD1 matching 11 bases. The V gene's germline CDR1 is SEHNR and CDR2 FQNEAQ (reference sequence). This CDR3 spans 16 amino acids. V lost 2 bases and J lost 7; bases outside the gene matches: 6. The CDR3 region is CASSLQGQGAGEKLFF. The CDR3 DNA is TGTGCCAGCAGCTTACAAGGACAGGGGGCAGGTGAAAAACTGTTTTTT.

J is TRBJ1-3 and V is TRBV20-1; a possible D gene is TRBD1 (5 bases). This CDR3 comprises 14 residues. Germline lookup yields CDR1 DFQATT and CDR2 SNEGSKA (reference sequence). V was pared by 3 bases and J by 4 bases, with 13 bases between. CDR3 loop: CSASFAGRGNTIYF. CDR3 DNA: TGCAGTGCTAGTTTCGCAGGGCGCGGAAACACCATATATTTT.

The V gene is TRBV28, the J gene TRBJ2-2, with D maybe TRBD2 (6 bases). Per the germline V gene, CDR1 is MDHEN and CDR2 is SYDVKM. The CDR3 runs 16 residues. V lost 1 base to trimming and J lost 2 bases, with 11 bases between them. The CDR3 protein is CASSLFASANTGELFF. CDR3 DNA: TGTGCCAGCAGTTTATTCGCTAGCGCTAACACCGGGGAGCTGTTTTTT.

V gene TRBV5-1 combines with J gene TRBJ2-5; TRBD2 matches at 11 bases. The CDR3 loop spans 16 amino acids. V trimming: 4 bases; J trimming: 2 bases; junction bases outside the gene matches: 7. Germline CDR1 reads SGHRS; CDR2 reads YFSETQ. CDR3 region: CASSGGTSGDQETQYF. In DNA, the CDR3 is TGCGCCAGCAGCGGGGGGACTAGCGGAGATCAAGAGACCCAGTACTTC.

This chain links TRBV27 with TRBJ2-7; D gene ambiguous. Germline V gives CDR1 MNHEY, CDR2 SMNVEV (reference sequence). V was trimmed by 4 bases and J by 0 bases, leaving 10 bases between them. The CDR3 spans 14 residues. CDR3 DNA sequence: TGTGCCAGCAGTTCCCCGGGTTTCTCCTACGAGCAGTACTTC. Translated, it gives CASSSPGFSYEQYF.

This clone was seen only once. The DNA of the CDR3 is TGTGCCAGCAGCCGTTCGGGGACAGGGGGTTTCTACGAGCAGTACTTC. Translation: CASSRSGTGGFYEQYF. This chain joins TRBV13 and TRBJ2-7, with TRBD1 matching 11 bases. The V segment lost 5 bases and the J segment 3 bases; nucleotides outside the gene matches: 9. Per germline, CDR1 PRHDT and CDR2 FYEKMQ (reference sequence). The CDR3 has 16 residues.

The CDR3 DNA reads as TGTGCCAGCAGTGAAATGAGGACAGGGCTGGGGAGTAGCAATCAGCCCCAGCATTTT. Residues: CASSEMRTGLGSSNQPQHF. This rearrangement joins TRBV6-1 to TRBJ1-5; 8 positions match TRBD1. The CDR3 consists of 19 residues. Looked up from germline, CDR1 is MNHNS and CDR2 is SASEGT. V shed 2 bases and J 0 bases; nucleotides not matched to a gene: 12.

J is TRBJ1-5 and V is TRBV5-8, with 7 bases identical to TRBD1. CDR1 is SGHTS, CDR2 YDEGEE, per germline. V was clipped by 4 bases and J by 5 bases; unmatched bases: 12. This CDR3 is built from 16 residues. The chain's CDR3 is CASSPGQTGLHQPQHF. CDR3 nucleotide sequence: TGTGCCAGCAGCCCCGGCCAGACAGGGCTCCATCAGCCCCAGCATTTT.

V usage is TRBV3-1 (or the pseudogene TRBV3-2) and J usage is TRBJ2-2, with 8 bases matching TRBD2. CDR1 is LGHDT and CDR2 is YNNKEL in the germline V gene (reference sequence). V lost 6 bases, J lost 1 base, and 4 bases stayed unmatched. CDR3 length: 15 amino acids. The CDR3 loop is CASRQRGKNTGELFF. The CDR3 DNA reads TGTGCCAGCAGGCAGCGGGGGAAGAACACCGGGGAGCTGTTTTTT.

The CDR3 sequence: CASSPTGPVTEAFF. Here the CDR3 DNA reads TGTGCCAGCAGTCCGACAGGGCCTGTTACTGAAGCTTTCTTT. This sequence joins TRBV28 and TRBJ1-1, with 7 bases that match TRBD1. Germline trimming cut 5 bases from V and 5 bases from J; bases unmatched to any gene: 8. The CDR3 covers 14 residues. Germline V gene lookup returns CDR1 MDHEN and CDR2 SYDVKM.

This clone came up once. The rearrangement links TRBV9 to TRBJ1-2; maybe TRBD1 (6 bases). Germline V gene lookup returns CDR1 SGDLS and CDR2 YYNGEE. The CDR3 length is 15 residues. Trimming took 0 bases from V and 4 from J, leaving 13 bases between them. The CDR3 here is CASSVGDGTPYGYTF. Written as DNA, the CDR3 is TGTGCCAGCAGCGTAGGCGACGGGACACCCTATGGCTACACCTTC.

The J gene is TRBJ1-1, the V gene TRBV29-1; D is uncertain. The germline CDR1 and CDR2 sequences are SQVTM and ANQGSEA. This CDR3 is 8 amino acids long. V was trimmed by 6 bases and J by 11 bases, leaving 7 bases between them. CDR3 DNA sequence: TGCAGCGTGGAACGGGCTTTCTTT. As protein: CSVERAFF.

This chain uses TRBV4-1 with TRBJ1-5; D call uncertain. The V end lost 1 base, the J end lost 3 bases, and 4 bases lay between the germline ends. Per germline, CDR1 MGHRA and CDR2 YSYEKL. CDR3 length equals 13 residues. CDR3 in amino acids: CASSQAFNQPQHF. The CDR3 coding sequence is TGCGCCAGCAGCCAAGCCTTCAATCAGCCCCAGCATTTT.

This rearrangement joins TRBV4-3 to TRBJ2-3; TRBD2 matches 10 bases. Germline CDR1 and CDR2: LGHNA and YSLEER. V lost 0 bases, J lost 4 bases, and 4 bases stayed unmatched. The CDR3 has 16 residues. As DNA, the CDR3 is TGCGCCAGCAGCCAAGATAGCCTAGCGGGAGCAGATACGCAGTATTTT. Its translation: CASSQDSLAGADTQYF.

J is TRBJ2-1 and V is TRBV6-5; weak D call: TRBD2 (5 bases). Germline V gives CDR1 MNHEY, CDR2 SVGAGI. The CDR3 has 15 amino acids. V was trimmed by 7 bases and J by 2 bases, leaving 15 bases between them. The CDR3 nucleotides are TGTGCCAGCAAGACCGTCAGCGGAACCTACAATGAGCAGTTCTTC. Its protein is CASKTVSGTYNEQFF.

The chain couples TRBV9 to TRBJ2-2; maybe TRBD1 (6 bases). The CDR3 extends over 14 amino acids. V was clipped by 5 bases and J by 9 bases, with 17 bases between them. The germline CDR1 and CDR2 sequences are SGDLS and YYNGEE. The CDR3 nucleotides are TGTGCCAGCAGTGGAGGACAGACAATGTGGGAGCTGTTTTTT. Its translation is CASSGGQTMWELFF. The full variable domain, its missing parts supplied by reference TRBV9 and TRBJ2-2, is DSGVTQTPKHLITATGQRVTLRCSPRSGDLSVYWYQQSLDQGLQFLIQYYNGEERAKGNILERFSAQQFPDLHSELNLSSLELGDSALYFCASSGGQTMWELFFGEGSRLTVL.

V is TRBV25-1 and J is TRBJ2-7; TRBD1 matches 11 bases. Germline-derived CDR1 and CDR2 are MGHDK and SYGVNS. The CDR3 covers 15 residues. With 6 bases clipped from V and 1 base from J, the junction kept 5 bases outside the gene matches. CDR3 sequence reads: CASSTRDRGSYEQYF. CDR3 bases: TGTGCCAGCAGCACCCGGGACAGGGGGTCCTACGAGCAGTACTTC.

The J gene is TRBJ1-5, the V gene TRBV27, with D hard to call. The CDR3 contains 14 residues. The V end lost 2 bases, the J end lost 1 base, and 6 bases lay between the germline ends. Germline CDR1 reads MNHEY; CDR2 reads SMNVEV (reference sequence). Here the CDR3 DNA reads TGTGCCAGCAGTTTACGCCAGAGCAATCAGCCCCAGCATTTT. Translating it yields CASSLRQSNQPQHF.

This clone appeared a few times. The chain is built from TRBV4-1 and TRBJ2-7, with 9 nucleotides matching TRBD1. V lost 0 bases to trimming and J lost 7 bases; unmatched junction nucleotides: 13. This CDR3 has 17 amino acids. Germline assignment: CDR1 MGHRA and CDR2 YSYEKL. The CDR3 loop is CASSQDWWDRAGREQYF. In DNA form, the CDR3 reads TGCGCCAGCAGCCAAGATTGGTGGGACAGGGCGGGTAGGGAGCAGTACTTC.

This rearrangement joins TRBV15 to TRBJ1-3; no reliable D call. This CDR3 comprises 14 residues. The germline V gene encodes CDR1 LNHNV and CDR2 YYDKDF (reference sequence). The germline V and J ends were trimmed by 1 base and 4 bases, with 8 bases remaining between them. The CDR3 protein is CATSRAQTGNTIYF. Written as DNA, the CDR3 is TGTGCCACCAGCAGAGCGCAGACAGGAAACACCATATATTTT.